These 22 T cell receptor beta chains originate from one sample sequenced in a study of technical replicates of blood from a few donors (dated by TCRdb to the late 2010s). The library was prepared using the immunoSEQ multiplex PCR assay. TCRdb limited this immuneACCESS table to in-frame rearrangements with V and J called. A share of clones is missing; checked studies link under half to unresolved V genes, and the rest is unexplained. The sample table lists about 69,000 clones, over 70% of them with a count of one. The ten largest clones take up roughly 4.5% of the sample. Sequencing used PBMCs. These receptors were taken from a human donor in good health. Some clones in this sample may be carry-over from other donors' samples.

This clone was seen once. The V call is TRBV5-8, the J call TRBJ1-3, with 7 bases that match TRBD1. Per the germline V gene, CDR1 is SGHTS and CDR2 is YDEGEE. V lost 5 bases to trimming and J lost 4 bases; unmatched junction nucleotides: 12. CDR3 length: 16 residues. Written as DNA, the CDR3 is TGTGCCAGCAGGCCCCCCCGGGACAGTGGGGGAAACACCATATATTTT. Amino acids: CASRPPRDSGGNTIYF.

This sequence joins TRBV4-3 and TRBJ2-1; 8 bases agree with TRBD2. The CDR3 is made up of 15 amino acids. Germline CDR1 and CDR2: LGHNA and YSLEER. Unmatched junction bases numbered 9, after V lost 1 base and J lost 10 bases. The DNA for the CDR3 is TGCGCCAGCAGCCAAGGTGCAGCGGGGGTACAAGAGCAGTTCTTC. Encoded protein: CASSQGAAGVQEQFF.

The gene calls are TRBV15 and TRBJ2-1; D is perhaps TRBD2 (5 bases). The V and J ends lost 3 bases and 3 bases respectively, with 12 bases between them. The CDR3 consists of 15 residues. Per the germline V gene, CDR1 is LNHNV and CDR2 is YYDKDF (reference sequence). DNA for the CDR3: TGTGCCACCAGCAGTCGAACTAGGGTCTACAATGAGCAGTTCTTC. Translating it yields CATSSRTRVYNEQFF.

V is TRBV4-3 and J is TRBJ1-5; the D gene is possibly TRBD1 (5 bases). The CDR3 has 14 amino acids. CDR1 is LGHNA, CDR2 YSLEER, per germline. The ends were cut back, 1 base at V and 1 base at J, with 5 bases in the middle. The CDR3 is CASSQGQSNQPQHF. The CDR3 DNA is TGCGCCAGCAGCCAAGGACAGAGCAATCAGCCCCAGCATTTT.

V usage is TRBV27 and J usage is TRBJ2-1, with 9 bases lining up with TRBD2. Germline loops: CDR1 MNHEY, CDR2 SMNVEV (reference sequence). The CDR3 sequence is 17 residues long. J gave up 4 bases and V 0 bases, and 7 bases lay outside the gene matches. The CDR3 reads CASSLSAGGLGYNEQFF. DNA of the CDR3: TGTGCCAGCAGTTTATCTGCGGGAGGGCTCGGTTACAATGAGCAGTTCTTC.

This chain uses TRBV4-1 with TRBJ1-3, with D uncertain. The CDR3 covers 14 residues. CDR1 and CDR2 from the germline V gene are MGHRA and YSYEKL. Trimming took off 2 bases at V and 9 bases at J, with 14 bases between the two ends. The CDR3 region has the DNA TGCGCCAGCAGCCAAATTATCAACGCGGGCACCATATATTTT. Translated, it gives CASSQIINAGTIYF.

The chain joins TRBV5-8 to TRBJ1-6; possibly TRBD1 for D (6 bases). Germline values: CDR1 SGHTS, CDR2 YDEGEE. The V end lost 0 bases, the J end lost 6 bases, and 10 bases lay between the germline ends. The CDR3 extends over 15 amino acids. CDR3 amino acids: CASSLGGGFNSPLHF. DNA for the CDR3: TGTGCCAGCAGCTTGGGAGGGGGATTTAATTCACCCCTCCACTTT. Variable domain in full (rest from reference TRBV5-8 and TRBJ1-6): EAGVTQSPTHLIKTRGQQATLRCSPISGHTSVYWYQQALGLGLQFLLWYDEGEERNRGNFPPRFSGRQFPNYSSELNVNALELEDSALYLCASSLGGGFNSPLHFGNGTRLTVT.

The CDR3 is CASSHKSSGDEQYF. The CDR3 DNA is TGTGCCAGCAGCCACAAGTCCTCAGGGGACGAGCAGTACTTC. The V gene is TRBV4-2, the J gene TRBJ2-7; TRBD1 is a possible D gene (6 bases). Germline CDR1 reads LGHNA; CDR2 reads YNFKEQ. Trimming took off 3 bases at V and 5 bases at J, with 14 bases between the two ends. The CDR3 totals 14 residues.

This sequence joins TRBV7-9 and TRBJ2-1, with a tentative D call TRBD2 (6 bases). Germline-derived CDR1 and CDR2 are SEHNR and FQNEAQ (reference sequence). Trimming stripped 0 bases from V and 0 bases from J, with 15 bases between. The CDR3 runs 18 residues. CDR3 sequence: CASSLAFSAGSSYNEQFF. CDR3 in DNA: TGTGCCAGCAGCTTAGCATTTTCCGCGGGGAGCTCCTACAATGAGCAGTTCTTC.

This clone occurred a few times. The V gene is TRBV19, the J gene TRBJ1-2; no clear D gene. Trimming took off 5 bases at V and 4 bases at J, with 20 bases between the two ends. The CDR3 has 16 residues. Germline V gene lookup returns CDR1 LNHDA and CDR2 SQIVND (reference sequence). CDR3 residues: CASSLTYGELPYGYTF. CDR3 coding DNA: TGTGCCAGTAGTCTCACCTACGGAGAGCTCCCCTATGGCTACACCTTC.

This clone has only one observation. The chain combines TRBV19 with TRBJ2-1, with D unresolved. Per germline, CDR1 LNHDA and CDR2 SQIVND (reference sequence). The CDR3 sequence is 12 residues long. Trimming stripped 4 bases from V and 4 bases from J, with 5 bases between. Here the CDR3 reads CASSTSYNEQFF. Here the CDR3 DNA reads TGTGCCAGTAGTACCAGTTACAATGAGCAGTTCTTC.

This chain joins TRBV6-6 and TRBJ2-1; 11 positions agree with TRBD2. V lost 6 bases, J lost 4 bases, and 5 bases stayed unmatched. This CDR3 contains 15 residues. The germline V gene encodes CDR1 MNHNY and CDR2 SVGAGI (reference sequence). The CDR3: CASSLLAGAYNEQFF. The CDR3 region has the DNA TGTGCCAGCAGCCTACTAGCGGGGGCATACAATGAGCAGTTCTTC.

The CDR3 DNA reads TGTGCCAGCTCACCGCCGGGAGGGGAGACCCAGTACTTC. It codes for CASSPPGGETQYF. The chain combines TRBV18 with TRBJ2-5; 8 bases are a match to TRBD2. J lost 5 bases, V lost 3 bases, and 2 bases had no gene match. The germline CDR1 and CDR2 sequences are KGHSH and LQKENI. The CDR3 consists of 13 residues.

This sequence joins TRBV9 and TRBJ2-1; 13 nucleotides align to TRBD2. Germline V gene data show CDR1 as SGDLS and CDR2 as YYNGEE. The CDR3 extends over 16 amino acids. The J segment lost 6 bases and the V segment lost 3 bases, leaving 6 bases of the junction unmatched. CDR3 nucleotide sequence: TGTGCCAGCAGCGAGGGGACTAGCGGGATACCCAATGAGCAGTTCTTC. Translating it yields CASSEGTSGIPNEQFF. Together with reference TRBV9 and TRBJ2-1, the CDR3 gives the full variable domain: DSGVTQTPKHLITATGQRVTLRCSPRSGDLSVYWYQQSLDQGLQFLIQYYNGEERAKGNILERFSAQQFPDLHSELNLSSLELGDSALYFCASSEGTSGIPNEQFFGPGTRLTVL.

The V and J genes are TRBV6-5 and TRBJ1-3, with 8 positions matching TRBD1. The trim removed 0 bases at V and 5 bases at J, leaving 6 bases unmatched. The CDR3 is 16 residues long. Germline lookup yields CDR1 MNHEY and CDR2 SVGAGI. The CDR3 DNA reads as TGTGCCAGCAGTTACTCCGGAGGGACAGGTAGAAACACCATATATTTT. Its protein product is CASSYSGGTGRNTIYF.

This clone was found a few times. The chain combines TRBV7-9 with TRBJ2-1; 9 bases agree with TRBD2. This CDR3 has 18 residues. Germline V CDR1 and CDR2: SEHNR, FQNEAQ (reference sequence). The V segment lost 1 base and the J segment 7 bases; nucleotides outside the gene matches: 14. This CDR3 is CASSLGLTAGGPKNEQFF. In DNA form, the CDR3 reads TGTGCCAGCAGCTTAGGGTTGACCGCGGGGGGGCCCAAGAATGAGCAGTTCTTC.

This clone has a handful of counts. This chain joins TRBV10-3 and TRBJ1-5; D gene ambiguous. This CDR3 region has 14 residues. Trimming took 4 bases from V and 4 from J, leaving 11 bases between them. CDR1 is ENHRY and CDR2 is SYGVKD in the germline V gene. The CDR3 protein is CAISAGGSNQPQHF. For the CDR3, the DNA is TGTGCCATCAGTGCGGGTGGGAGTAATCAGCCCCAGCATTTT.

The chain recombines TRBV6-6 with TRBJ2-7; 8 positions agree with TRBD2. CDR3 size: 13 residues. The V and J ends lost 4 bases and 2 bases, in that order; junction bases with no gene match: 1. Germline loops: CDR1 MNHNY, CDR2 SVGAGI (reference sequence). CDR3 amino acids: CASSWRGAYEQYF. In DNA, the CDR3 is TGTGCCAGCAGTTGGCGGGGGGCCTACGAGCAGTACTTC.

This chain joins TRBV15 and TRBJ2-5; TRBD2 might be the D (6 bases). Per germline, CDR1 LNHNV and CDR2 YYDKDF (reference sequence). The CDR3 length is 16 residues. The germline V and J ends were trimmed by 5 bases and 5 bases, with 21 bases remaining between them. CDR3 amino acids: CATSRRGSGNRETQYF. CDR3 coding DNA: TGTGCCACCAGCCGCCGGGGGAGCGGAAACCGGGAGACCCAGTACTTC.

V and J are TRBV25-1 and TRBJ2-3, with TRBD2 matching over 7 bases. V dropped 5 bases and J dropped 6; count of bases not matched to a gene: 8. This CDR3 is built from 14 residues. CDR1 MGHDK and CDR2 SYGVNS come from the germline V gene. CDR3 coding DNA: TGTGCCAGCAGTATTACGCGGGGGAGGGATACGCAGTATTTT. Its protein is CASSITRGRDTQYF.

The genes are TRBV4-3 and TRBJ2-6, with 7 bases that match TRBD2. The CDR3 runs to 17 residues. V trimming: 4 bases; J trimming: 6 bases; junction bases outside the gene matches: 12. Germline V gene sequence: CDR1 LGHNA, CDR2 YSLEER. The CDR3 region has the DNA TGCGCCAGCAGCCCAGCATATTGGGGGGGGAAGGCCAACGTCCTGACTTTC. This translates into CASSPAYWGGKANVLTF.

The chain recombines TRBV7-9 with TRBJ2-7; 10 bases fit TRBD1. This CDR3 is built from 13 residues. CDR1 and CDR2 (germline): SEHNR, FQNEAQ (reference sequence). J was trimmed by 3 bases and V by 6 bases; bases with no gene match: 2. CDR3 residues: CASSGTGDYEQYF. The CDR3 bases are TGTGCCAGCAGTGGGACAGGGGACTACGAGCAGTACTTC.